The 21 T cell receptor beta chains presented below share a single source sample, sequenced in a study of T-cell reconstitution after alpha-beta-depleted transplantation in children. The TCRbeta library was prepared with unique molecular identifiers. Via MiXCR, TCRdb re-called the PCR reads, giving one row per CDR3 protein. The sample consists of hundreds of thousands of distinct CDR3 sequences, around a third of them appearing once. The sample was PBMCs from the stem cell graft donor, taken from the stem cell graft. Receptors originate from a human donor who donated a stem cell graft to a child with aplastic anemia.

This rearrangement joins TRBV7-2 to TRBJ1-1; D is possibly TRBD1 (5 bases). Germline lookup yields CDR1 SGHTA and CDR2 FQGNSA. The ends were cut back, 1 base at V and 4 bases at J, with 13 bases in the middle. This CDR3 region has 15 residues. This CDR3 reads CASSLGPGPGTEAFF. CDR3 bases: TGTGCCAGCAGCTTAGGACCGGGACCGGGCACTGAAGCTTTCTTT.

This chain joins TRBV4-2 and TRBJ2-5, with TRBD2 identical over 8 bases. The germline V gene encodes CDR1 LGHNA and CDR2 YNFKEQ. The junction had 9 bases not matched to a gene; V was cut back by 0 bases and J by 6 bases. The CDR3 runs to 16 residues. The CDR3 protein is CASSQDLSGSGQTQYF. The CDR3 nucleotides are TGTGCCAGCAGCCAAGATCTAAGCGGGAGTGGACAGACCCAGTACTTC.

This clonotype turned up a few times. This chain links TRBV20-1 with TRBJ2-3, with TRBD2 identical over 7 bases. There are 15 residues in the CDR3. J was trimmed by 2 bases and V by 5 bases; bases with no gene match: 10. Germline CDR1 is DFQATT and CDR2 is SNEGSKA (reference sequence). The CDR3, as DNA: TGCAGTGCTCCATCAAGCGGGATTAACACAGATACGCAGTATTTT. Translation gives CSAPSSGINTDTQYF.

This clonotype was seen a handful of times. This chain joins TRBV12-3 or TRBV12-4 and TRBJ2-1; D is uncertain. Trimming shortened V by 6 bases and J by 6 bases, and 6 bases separated the two germline ends. CDR3 length: 11 residues. The CDR3 coding sequence is TGTGCCAGCAGAAGGTTCAATGAGCAGTTCTTC. Encoded protein: CASRRFNEQFF.

The V call is TRBV20-1, the J call TRBJ2-3; D gene unclear. The V end was cut by 3 bases, the J end by 3 bases, with 13 bases between. CDR1 is DFQATT and CDR2 is SNEGSKA in the germline V gene (reference sequence). This CDR3 contains 14 residues. In nucleotides, the CDR3 is TGCAGTGCTAGCGGACCTTTGTTGACAGATACGCAGTATTTT. It specifies CSASGPLLTDTQYF.

This clonotype was observed a few times. The chain links TRBV5-1 to TRBJ1-1; TRBD1 might be the D (6 bases). The CDR3 sequence is 17 residues long. With 0 bases removed from V and 0 bases from J, the gap between germline ends came to 15 bases. The germline gives CDR1 SGHRS, CDR2 YFSETQ. Written as DNA, the CDR3 is TGCGCCAGCAGCTTGGCCTTCGGACAGAATATGAACACTGAAGCTTTCTTT. Translating gives CASSLAFGQNMNTEAFF. The variable domain in full, with the rest retrieved from reference TRBV5-1 and TRBJ1-1, is KAGVTQTPRYLIKTRGQQVTLSCSPISGHRSVSWYQQTPGQGLQFLFEYFSETQRNKGNFPGRFSGRQFSNSRSEMNVSTLELGDSALYLCASSLAFGQNMNTEAFFGQGTRLTVV.

The chain couples TRBV13 to TRBJ2-1, with 14 bases identical to TRBD2. CDR3 length: 16 amino acids. CDR1 is PRHDT and CDR2 is FYEKMQ in the germline V gene (reference sequence). V dropped 5 bases and J dropped 3; count of bases not matched to a gene: 3. Written as DNA, the CDR3 is TGTGCCAGCAGCCCCGGACTAGCGGGAGGCTACAATGAGCAGTTCTTC. Its translation: CASSPGLAGGYNEQFF.

V is TRBV7-7 and J is TRBJ2-2, with 7 bases lining up with TRBD2. The trim removed 1 base at V and 5 bases at J, leaving 7 bases unmatched. Germline CDR1 and CDR2: SSHAT and FNYEAQ (reference sequence). The CDR3 covers 16 residues. The CDR3 is CASSLGRLAGTGELFF. CDR3 DNA sequence: TGTGCCAGCAGCTTAGGGAGACTAGCCGGGACCGGGGAGCTGTTTTTT.

J is TRBJ2-7 and V is TRBV4-3, with 7 bases that match TRBD2. Germline loops: CDR1 LGHNA, CDR2 YSLEER. This CDR3 spans 15 amino acids. V shed 3 bases, J shed 2 bases, and the junction held 7 bases outside the gene matches. DNA for the CDR3: TGCGCCAGCAGCCAGTGGACTAGTTCGGCCTACGAGCAGTACTTC. It codes for CASSQWTSSAYEQYF.

This clonotype showed up just a few times. J is TRBJ2-3 and V is TRBV5-1; 9 bases map to TRBD2. Germline CDR1 SGHRS, CDR2 YFSETQ. Unmatched junction bases numbered 17, after V lost 3 bases and J lost 3 bases. The CDR3 has 19 residues. In DNA, the CDR3 is TGCGCCAGCAGCTCCCTAGGAGGGCGGGAGGGCCTTCGGACAGATACGCAGTATTTT. Residues: CASSSLGGREGLRTDTQYF.

This clonotype was detected only a few times. The V gene is TRBV2, the J gene TRBJ2-1; TRBD1 or TRBD2 may be the D gene (5 bases each). There are 15 residues in the CDR3. The germline V and J ends were trimmed by 5 bases and 1 base, with 12 bases remaining between them. Germline V gene data show CDR1 as SNHLY and CDR2 as FYNNEI. The CDR3 bases are TGTGCCAGCAGTTGGGGGTCAGGGTCCTACAATGAGCAGTTCTTC. As protein: CASSWGSGSYNEQFF.

The chain employs TRBV29-1 and TRBJ2-7; possibly TRBD1 or TRBD2 for D (5 bases each). Per the germline V gene, CDR1 is SQVTM and CDR2 is ANQGSEA. The CDR3 consists of 14 residues. The V and J ends lost 3 bases and 2 bases respectively, with 14 bases between them. This CDR3 reads CSVDSEDTPYEQYF. The CDR3 region has the DNA TGCAGCGTTGATTCGGAGGACACCCCCTACGAGCAGTACTTC.

The chain uses TRBV6-5 and TRBJ2-1; 14 nucleotides line up with TRBD2. Germline CDR1 is MNHEY and CDR2 is SVGAGI. There are 17 residues in the CDR3. V was pared by 2 bases and J by 6 bases, with 6 bases of the junction left unmatched. The CDR3 sequence: CASSYNGLAGGVNEQFF. The CDR3 DNA reads TGTGCCAGCAGTTACAATGGACTAGCGGGAGGAGTCAATGAGCAGTTCTTC.

The chain carries TRBV28 and TRBJ2-7; D is unresolved. Germline values: CDR1 MDHEN, CDR2 SYDVKM. V was pared by 7 bases and J by 7 bases, with 23 bases between. This CDR3 is built from 15 residues. In DNA form, the CDR3 reads TGTGCCAGCACTCCCAGGTCTGGACGACTGGGGGAGCAGTACTTC. It is translated as CASTPRSGRLGEQYF.

The V and J genes are TRBV7-9 and TRBJ2-2; possible D gene TRBD2, 5 bases. The V gene's germline CDR1 is SEHNR and CDR2 FQNEAQ (reference sequence). V dropped 5 bases and J dropped 7 bases, with 14 bases sitting between them. CDR3 size: 14 residues. The CDR3 is CASSPSGFGGELFF. The CDR3 region has the DNA TGTGCCAGCAGCCCCAGCGGATTTGGCGGGGAGCTGTTTTTT.

J is TRBJ1-2 and V is TRBV20-1; weak D call: TRBD1 (5 bases). V was pared by 6 bases and J by 4 bases, with 9 bases between. This CDR3 spans 11 amino acids. The germline gives CDR1 DFQATT, CDR2 SNEGSKA (reference sequence). CDR3 protein: CSAPGLYGYTF. The DNA of the CDR3 is TGCAGTGCCCCGGGGCTCTATGGCTACACCTTC.

This clonotype was detected only a few times. V gene TRBV10-3 combines with J gene TRBJ2-1; D may match TRBD1 or TRBD2 (5 bases each). CDR3 length: 14 residues. CDR1 is ENHRY and CDR2 is SYGVKD in the germline V gene. Trimming took off 7 bases at V and 7 bases at J, with 17 bases between the two ends. CDR3 sequence (DNA): TGTGCCATCAATGACCGGGACCTTCGGAATGAGCAGTTCTTC. Protein: CAINDRDLRNEQFF.

This clonotype showed up just a few times. This chain links TRBV6-2 or TRBV6-3 with TRBJ2-7; 9 nucleotides line up with TRBD2. Per germline, CDR1 MNHEY and CDR2 SVGEGT. This CDR3 comprises 14 residues. V gave up 2 bases and J gave up 5 bases; unmatched junction bases: 4. For the CDR3, the DNA is TGTGCCAGCAGTTACGTTAGCGGGAGTAACGAGCAGTACGTC. Translation: CASSYVSGSNEQYV.

The chain has TRBV7-8 and TRBJ2-1, with D possibly being TRBD1 (6 bases). The germline V gene encodes CDR1 SGHVS and CDR2 FQNEAQ. The CDR3 covers 13 residues. Trimming stripped 5 bases from V and 5 bases from J, with 10 bases between. The CDR3 region is CASSEAGDNEQFF. The CDR3 nucleotides are TGTGCCAGCAGCGAAGCAGGGGACAATGAGCAGTTCTTC.

This clonotype was detected only a few times. In DNA, the CDR3 is TGTGCCAGCAGCCTGGACAGGGATTATCGGACCCAGTACTTC. Translating it yields CASSLDRDYRTQYF. The genes are TRBV21-1 and TRBJ2-5; the table's D call, TRBD1, was not checked against the DNA. TRBV21-1 is flagged as a pseudogene. The CDR3 has 14 amino acids.

There are a few counts of this clonotype. This chain connects TRBV29-1 to TRBJ2-3; TRBD2 aligns across 13 bases. This CDR3 is 16 amino acids long. The trim removed 2 bases at V and 2 bases at J, leaving 4 bases unmatched. The V gene's germline CDR1 is SQVTM and CDR2 ANQGSEA. The CDR3 reads CSVERGLAGYTDTQYF. CDR3 nucleotides: TGCAGCGTTGAAAGGGGACTAGCGGGGTACACAGATACGCAGTATTTT.